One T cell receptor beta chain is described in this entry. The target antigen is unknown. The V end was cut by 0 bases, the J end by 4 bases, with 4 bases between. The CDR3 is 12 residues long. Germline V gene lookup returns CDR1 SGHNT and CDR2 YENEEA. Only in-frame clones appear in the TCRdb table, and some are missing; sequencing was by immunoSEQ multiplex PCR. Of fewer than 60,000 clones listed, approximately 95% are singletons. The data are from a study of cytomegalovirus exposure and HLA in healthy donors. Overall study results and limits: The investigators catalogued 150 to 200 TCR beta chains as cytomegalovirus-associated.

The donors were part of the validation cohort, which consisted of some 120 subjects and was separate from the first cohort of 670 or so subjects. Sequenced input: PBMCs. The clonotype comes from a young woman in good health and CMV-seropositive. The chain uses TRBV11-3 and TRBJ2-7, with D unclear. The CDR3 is CASSLDGYEQYF. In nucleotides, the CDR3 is TGTGCCAGCAGCTTAGACGGTTACGAGCAGTACTTC.